Each of the 21 T cell receptor beta chains below was sequenced from the same sample in a study of blood T cells in healthy people across ages. With a J-beta primer mix and a sample-barcoded 5' primer, a second PCR ran 7 to 11 cycles. TCRdb recomputed calls from the 5' RACE reads with MiXCR, one row per CDR3 protein. Here the sample spans 1.5 million or so distinct CDR3 sequences, around two fifths being singletons. What was sequenced was blood. These receptors were obtained from a woman under 30 in good health.

Concerning this clonotype: The junction departs from the called germline gene at one end, perhaps through a read error. The chain couples TRBV5-1 to TRBJ2-1, with TRBD2 matching over 8 bases. Germline V lookup: CDR1 SGHRS, CDR2 YFSETQ. The CDR3 extends over 14 amino acids. The CDR3 DNA is TGCGACAGCAGCTCCAGCGGGGGCTACAATGGGCAGTTCTTC. Its translation: CDSSSSGGYNGQFF.

This clonotype has a handful of counts. In DNA, the CDR3 is TGTGCCAGCAGTCCTGGGACGGTGGGTGACTATGGCTACACCTTC. Protein sequence: CASSPGTVGDYGYTF. The chain links TRBV6-1 to TRBJ1-2, with TRBD1 as a possible D gene (5 bases). Looked up from germline, CDR1 is MNHNS and CDR2 is SASEGT. The CDR3 consists of 15 residues. V was cut by 5 bases and J by 3 bases, with 16 bases left in between.

The chain has TRBV29-1 and TRBJ1-2; D may be TRBD1 (6 bases). Germline-derived CDR1 and CDR2 are SQVTM and ANQGSEA. The CDR3 consists of 13 residues. Deletions cut 7 bases from V and 3 bases from J, with 15 bases between. The CDR3 loop reads CSAAGVRDYGYTF. In nucleotides, the CDR3 is TGCAGCGCTGCAGGGGTGCGGGACTATGGCTACACCTTC. Drawing the rest from reference TRBV29-1 and TRBJ1-2, the complete variable domain is SAVISQKPSRDICQRGTSLTIQCQVDSQVTMMFWYRQQPGQSLTLIATANQGSEATYESGFVIDKFPISRPNLTFSTLTVSNMSPEDSSIYLCSAAGVRDYGYTFGSGTRLTVV.

The V gene is TRBV10-1, the J gene TRBJ2-4; weak D call: TRBD2 (6 bases). CDR1 is WNHNN, CDR2 SYGVQD, per germline (reference sequence). The CDR3 sequence is 15 residues long. V lost 11 bases and J lost 0, with 17 bases in between. CDR3 DNA: TGCGCCCCACTTGGGATGCGGGGAGCCAAAAACATTCAGTACTTC. Protein sequence: CAPLGMRGAKNIQYF.

This clonotype has just a few counts. This chain connects TRBV20-1 to TRBJ2-5; no definite D call. The CDR3 contains 12 residues. Trimming removed 0 bases at V and 11 bases at J, with 13 bases between. From germline, CDR1 is DFQATT and CDR2 SNEGSKA (reference sequence). CDR3 in amino acids: CSARDSGPPQYF. CDR3 nucleotides: TGCAGTGCTAGAGATTCCGGTCCACCGCAGTACTTC.

The chain employs TRBV29-1 and TRBJ2-1, with 13 bases fitting TRBD2. The tail of the sequence fits TRBJ2-7 better, so the J call may be wrong. CDR1 and CDR2 from the germline V gene are SQVTM and ANQGSEA. The CDR3 sequence is 17 residues long. CDR3 residues: CSVAGTSGASSYNEQYF. CDR3 sequence (DNA): TGCAGCGTTGCCGGGACTAGCGGGGCAAGCTCCTACAATGAGCAGTACTTC.

The CDR3 DNA sequence: TGTGCCGCGAGTGGGGCTAACTATGGCTACACCTTC. This encodes CAASGANYGYTF. The chain is built from TRBV28 and TRBJ1-2, with D uncertain. Germline-derived CDR1 and CDR2 are MDHEN and SYDVKM. CDR3 size: 12 residues. Deletions cut 11 bases from V and 0 bases from J, with 10 bases between.

The chain combines TRBV9 with TRBJ2-1; D gene unclear. V dropped 6 bases and J dropped 4 bases, with 17 bases sitting between them. The V gene's germline CDR1 is SGDLS and CDR2 YYNGEE. The CDR3 is 15 residues long. The CDR3 sequence: CASNSDDSPYNEQFF. CDR3 sequence (DNA): TGTGCCAGCAACTCTGATGACTCCCCGTACAATGAGCAGTTCTTC.

J is TRBJ1-1 and V is TRBV4-1, with no clear D. The CDR3 spans 15 residues. Trimming stripped 4 bases from V and 0 bases from J, with 12 bases between. Germline CDR1 reads MGHRA; CDR2 reads YSYEKL. CDR3 nucleotides: TGCGCCAGCAGCCTCGCGACTTTGATGAACACTGAAGCTTTCTTT. Amino acid sequence: CASSLATLMNTEAFF.

V is TRBV29-1 and J is TRBJ2-5; 16 nucleotides match TRBD2. Germline V lookup: CDR1 SQVTM, CDR2 ANQGSEA. The CDR3 length is 16 residues. After removal of 7 bases from V and 11 bases from J, the junction contained 16 bases not matched to a gene. The DNA of the CDR3 is TGCAGCGCCGGGACTAGCGGGAGGGCCGGAGGAAATGAGCAGTACTTC. It is translated as CSAGTSGRAGGNEQYF.

This clonotype was counted between two and nine times. The chain carries TRBV7-9 and TRBJ1-4; D is ambiguous. CDR1 is SEHNR and CDR2 is FQNEAQ in the germline V gene (reference sequence). V was trimmed by 5 bases and J by 2 bases, leaving 9 bases between them. CDR3 size: 14 residues. The DNA for the CDR3 is TGTGCCAGCAGCCCGGACGGGACTAATGAAAAACTGTTTTTT. Translated, it gives CASSPDGTNEKLFF. The variable domain in full, completed from reference TRBV7-9 and TRBJ1-4, reads DTGVSQNPRHKITKRGQNVTFRCDPISEHNRLYWYRQTLGQGPEFLTYFQNEAQLEKSRLLSDRFSAERPKGSFSTLEIQRTEQGDSAMYLCASSPDGTNEKLFFGSGTQLSVL.

V gene TRBV10-3 combines with J gene TRBJ2-7; D ambiguous. Germline V gives CDR1 ENHRY, CDR2 SYGVKD. The length of the CDR3 is 13 residues. V was cut by 4 bases and J by 3 bases, with 10 bases left in between. CDR3 in amino acids: CAISGGLNYEQYF. CDR3 nucleotide sequence: TGTGCCATCAGTGGAGGCCTCAACTACGAGCAGTACTTC.

This clonotype was picked up many times. The chain is built from TRBV4-1 and TRBJ2-7, with D uncertain. Trimming left V 3 bases short and J 0 bases short, with 6 bases between. The CDR3 is 13 residues long. In germline, CDR1 is MGHRA, CDR2 YSYEKL. The CDR3 DNA is TGCGCCAGCAGCCAGGGTCGCTCCTACGAGCAGTACTTC. Translating it yields CASSQGRSYEQYF.

The chain has TRBV4-1 and TRBJ2-3; the D gene is possibly TRBD2 (6 bases). The V and J ends lost 4 bases and 2 bases respectively, with 13 bases between them. Per the germline V gene, CDR1 is MGHRA and CDR2 is YSYEKL. This CDR3 contains 15 residues. The CDR3 DNA reads TGCGCCAGCAGCCCGTTTGTGCGGGACACAGATACGCAGTATTTT. Protein product: CASSPFVRDTDTQYF.

This clonotype came up a few times. This sequence joins TRBV12-3 or TRBV12-4 and TRBJ2-7; D perhaps matches TRBD2 (6 bases). Trimming took 7 bases from V and 0 from J, leaving 19 bases between them. This CDR3 contains 16 residues. CDR3 sequence (DNA): TGTGCCAGCAAGGAGGGACCTAGAGAATTCTCCTACGAGCAGTACTTC. It translates to CASKEGPREFSYEQYF.

The chain uses TRBV9 and TRBJ2-1; D uncertain. V was clipped by 0 bases and J by 9 bases, with 13 bases between them. Looked up from germline, CDR1 is SGDLS and CDR2 is YYNGEE. The CDR3 loop spans 14 amino acids. The CDR3 region has the DNA TGTGCCAGCAGCGTAGGAGCAGGAGCACTTGAGCAGTTCTTC. The encoded protein is CASSVGAGALEQFF.

The chain is built from TRBV9 and TRBJ2-7, with TRBD1 matching over 8 bases. The germline V gene encodes CDR1 SGDLS and CDR2 YYNGEE. Trimming cost V 0 bases and J 2 bases; bases outside gene matches: 4. The CDR3 sequence is 15 residues long. This chain's CDR3 is CASSVAPQGAYEQYF. The CDR3 region has the DNA TGTGCCAGCAGCGTAGCCCCACAGGGGGCCTACGAGCAGTACTTC.

The sample holds a few counts of this clonotype. This chain uses TRBV7-9 with TRBJ1-4, with TRBD1 matching over 7 bases. Per germline, CDR1 SEHNR and CDR2 FQNEAQ (reference sequence). This CDR3 comprises 15 residues. V was clipped by 3 bases and J by 8 bases; unmatched bases: 9. The CDR3 nucleotides are TGTGCCAGCAGCTTGGGGACAGTCGAAGGGGAAAAACTGTTTTTT. It translates to CASSLGTVEGEKLFF.

This clonotype was observed many times. This chain uses TRBV2 with TRBJ2-1; D uncertain. Germline V gives CDR1 SNHLY, CDR2 FYNNEI. The CDR3 spans 13 residues. The V gene lost 10 bases and the J gene lost 0 bases, with 10 bases spanning the gap. DNA of the CDR3: TGTGCCAACCGACACAGCTCCTACAATGAGCAGTTCTTC. This encodes CANRHSSYNEQFF.

The chain recombines TRBV4-2 with TRBJ1-6, with 10 bases matching TRBD1. V lost 4 bases to trimming and J lost 10 bases; unmatched junction nucleotides: 13. Germline V gene lookup returns CDR1 LGHNA and CDR2 YNFKEQ. The CDR3 extends over 17 amino acids. CDR3 region: CASSPTGTGDGGSPLHF. The DNA of the CDR3 is TGTGCCAGCAGCCCAACCGGGACAGGGGACGGAGGATCACCCCTCCACTTT.

This clonotype was seen at least ten times. This chain connects TRBV6-5 to TRBJ1-2; possibly TRBD1 for D (5 bases). The CDR3 has 13 amino acids. The V end lost 5 bases, the J end lost 8 bases, and 15 bases lay between the germline ends. Germline V gene data show CDR1 as MNHEY and CDR2 as SVGAGI. The CDR3 region has the DNA TGTGCCAGCAGTAATGCCGGGGGAAGCGGCTACACCTTC. Its protein product is CASSNAGGSGYTF.